The entry below gives a single T cell receptor (beta chain) sequence along with its context. This sample was taken from a study of beta chain features in type 1 diabetes. Across the study: On cell yields, gender and age, patients and healthy donors were similar. The number of sorted cells examined across all samples was fewer than 110,000,000.

On average, the one heparinised blood draw given by each donor was approximately 120 mL. What was sequenced were expressed TCRB transcripts, since all of the isolated RNA had been reverse transcribed. Measured with immunoSEQ multiplex PCR; TCRdb has only the in-frame clones, and not every one. Among hundreds of thousands of clones, approximately 15% were seen once, and the ten largest hold around 0.039%. Material: naive CD4+ T cells from blood. The origin of this receptor is a man aged 25 to 40 in good health.

CDR3 sequence reads: CASSLGNTEAFF. In DNA, the CDR3 is TGTGCCAGCAGCCTGGGCAACACTGAAGCTTTCTTT. The V and J genes are TRBV28 and TRBJ1-1, with D hard to call. The CDR3 has 12 residues. Trimming took 6 bases from V and 2 from J, leaving 7 bases between them. From germline, CDR1 is MDHEN and CDR2 SYDVKM.